This TCR beta chain came from a study of blood T cell repertoires in COVID-19. Background on the study: Samples of COVID-19 (acute and convalescent) were obtained from the United States, Italy and Spain.

Libraries were prepared by immunoSEQ multiplex PCR; TCRdb keeps only in-frame clonotypes and omits some of them. Here the sample spans about 43,000 clones, roughly 87% being singletons. The V gene's germline CDR1 is LNHNV and CDR2 YYDKDF (reference sequence). CDR3 length equals 15 residues. J gave up 3 bases and V 1 base, and 3 bases lay outside the gene matches. This clonotype was obtained from an elderly woman with active COVID-19. This chain links TRBV15 with TRBJ1-5, with 7 bases fitting TRBD1. The sample was peripheral blood. The CDR3 DNA reads as TGTGCCACCAGCAGAGTACAGGGGACCAATCAGCCCCAGCATTTT. It specifies CATSRVQGTNQPQHF.